The 27 T cell receptor beta chains listed next were all sequenced from one sample in a study of cytomegalovirus exposure and HLA in healthy donors. 60 Vbeta and 13 Jbeta primers were used in PCR. The assay was immunoSEQ multiplex PCR, and TCRdb's table has in-frame clones only and misses some. Among about 200,000 clones listed, roughly 80% were seen once. Source material: PBMCs. The origin of the receptors is a woman aged 40 to 50 in good health and CMV-seronegative.

The V call is TRBV7-3, the J call TRBJ2-3; D unresolved. The CDR3 consists of 13 residues. The V gene lost 2 bases and the J gene lost 1 base, with 4 bases spanning the gap. CDR1 and CDR2 (germline): SGHTA, FQGTGA. The CDR3 nucleotides read TGTGCCAGCAGCTTATTAGGCACAGATACGCAGTATTTT. Residues: CASSLLGTDTQYF.

This clone was seen only once. The rearrangement uses TRBV19 and TRBJ1-1; possible D gene TRBD1, 6 bases. From germline, CDR1 is LNHDA and CDR2 SQIVND (reference sequence). This CDR3 comprises 14 residues. The V end was cut by 3 bases, the J end by 5 bases, with 13 bases between. The DNA of the CDR3 is TGTGCCAGTAGTATCGCAGGGGCGCGGACTGAAGCTTTCTTT. It specifies CASSIAGARTEAFF.

This chain joins TRBV28 and TRBJ2-7, with 10 bases lining up with TRBD2. The germline CDR1 and CDR2 sequences are MDHEN and SYDVKM. The CDR3 runs to 14 residues. The J segment lost 4 bases and the V segment lost 4 bases, leaving 4 bases of the junction unmatched. Here the CDR3 reads CASSYEAGGYEQYF. The CDR3 DNA reads as TGTGCCAGCAGTTATGAAGCGGGAGGGTACGAGCAGTACTTC. Combining the CDR3 with reference TRBV28 and TRBJ2-7 gives the whole variable domain DVKVTQSSRYLVKRTGEKVFLECVQDMDHENMFWYRQDPGLGLRLIYFSYDVKMKEKGDIPEGYSVSREKKERFSLILESASTNQTSMYLCASSYEAGGYEQYFGPGTRLTVT.

The chain is built from TRBV27 and TRBJ1-2; D unclear. Trimming cost V 4 bases and J 4 bases, with 10 bases left between them. CDR1 is MNHEY and CDR2 is SMNVEV in the germline V gene (reference sequence). This CDR3 is built from 13 residues. CDR3 nucleotide sequence: TGTGCCAGCAGTTCTAATGTCCGCTATGGCTACACCTTC. It codes for CASSSNVRYGYTF.

This clone was recorded only once. The sample has other DNA sequences that encode this CDR3 too. The chain uses TRBV19 and TRBJ1-1; D gene uncertain. The V gene lost 3 bases and the J gene lost 2 bases, with 4 bases spanning the gap. The CDR3 contains 12 residues. CDR1 and CDR2 (germline): LNHDA, SQIVND (reference sequence). This chain's CDR3 is CASSIGNTEAFF. The CDR3 nucleotides read TGTGCCAGTAGTATCGGTAACACTGAAGCTTTCTTT.

CDR3 DNA sequence: TGTGCCTGGAGTGTAGCTACTCGTACGCAGTATTTT. Translated, it gives CAWSVATRTQYF. The chain combines TRBV30 with TRBJ2-3; D gene unclear. From germline, CDR1 is GTSNPN and CDR2 SVGIG (reference sequence). Trimming took 0 bases from V and 8 from J, leaving 9 bases between them. This CDR3 contains 12 residues.

The rearrangement links TRBV28 to TRBJ1-5; D is ambiguous. Trimming took off 3 bases at V and 4 bases at J, with 13 bases between the two ends. The CDR3 is 15 residues long. CDR1 and CDR2 (germline): MDHEN, SYDVKM. CDR3 loop: CASSLAQDLNQPQHF. Written as DNA, the CDR3 is TGTGCCAGCAGTTTGGCGCAGGATCTGAATCAGCCCCAGCATTTT.

The V gene is TRBV29-1, the J gene TRBJ2-7; 8 positions agree with TRBD1. J gave up 2 bases and V 6 bases, and 9 bases lay outside the gene matches. In germline, CDR1 is SQVTM, CDR2 ANQGSEA. The CDR3 sequence is 14 residues long. The DNA for the CDR3 is TGCAGCGTCTTCGACAGGGGCTCTACCTACGAGCAGTACTTC. It translates to CSVFDRGSTYEQYF.

The genes are TRBV7-9 and TRBJ1-1, with 7 bases lining up with TRBD1. Germline assignment: CDR1 SEHNR and CDR2 FQNEAQ (reference sequence). J was trimmed by 1 base and V by 5 bases; bases with no gene match: 7. The CDR3 loop spans 15 amino acids. The CDR3 bases are TGTGCCAGCAGCGGACGGACAGGAGAGAACACTGAAGCTTTCTTT. Amino acids: CASSGRTGENTEAFF.

This clone has only a few counts. The chain recombines TRBV5-8 with TRBJ1-5; D remains unclear. CDR1 SGHTS and CDR2 YDEGEE come from the germline V gene. V was trimmed by 7 bases and J by 11 bases, leaving 10 bases between them. This CDR3 region has 10 residues. The CDR3 DNA follows: TGTGCCAGCGGCCGAGGAACCCAGCATTTT. This gives the protein CASGRGTQHF.

Comment on this clone: Germline and junction disagree at one end, which may indicate a read error. The chain employs TRBV18 and TRBJ1-4; D perhaps matches TRBD1 (6 bases). The germline gives CDR1 KGHSH, CDR2 LQKENI. The CDR3 length is 14 residues. CDR3 amino acids: CASSPQGGNEKLFF. CDR3 nucleotides: TGTGCCAGCTCGCCACAGGGAGGTAATGAAAAACTGTTTTTT.

This sequence joins TRBV5-6 and TRBJ2-1, with D possibly TRBD2 on 7 matching bases. Between the trimmed V and J ends, which lost 3 bases and 0 bases, there was a span of 10 bases. CDR3 length equals 15 residues. The germline CDR1 and CDR2 sequences are SGHDT and YYEEEE. CDR3 protein: CASSWGGRSYNEQFF. CDR3 nucleotide sequence: TGTGCCAGCAGCTGGGGGGGGCGCTCCTACAATGAGCAGTTCTTC.

The rearrangement links TRBV15 to TRBJ1-2; TRBD1 matches at 9 bases. The CDR3 extends over 14 amino acids. The V segment lost 4 bases and the J segment 11 bases; nucleotides outside the gene matches: 11. The germline V gene has CDR1 LNHNV and CDR2 YYDKDF (reference sequence). In nucleotides, the CDR3 is TGTGCCACCAGCATAGAGAGGGGACAGGGCCGTTACACCTTC. Protein: CATSIERGQGRYTF.

This clone was seen a few times. The chain is built from TRBV18 and TRBJ1-1; 9 bases line up with TRBD1. Unmatched junction bases numbered 2, after V lost 2 bases and J lost 1 base. Germline loops: CDR1 KGHSH, CDR2 LQKENI. The CDR3 covers 15 residues. In nucleotides, the CDR3 is TGTGCCAGCTCACCAGGACAGGGGTCGAACACTGAAGCTTTCTTT. Translated, it gives CASSPGQGSNTEAFF.

The chain combines TRBV10-3 with TRBJ2-7, with D possibly TRBD2 on 5 matching bases. This CDR3 has 13 residues. Trimming removed 8 bases from V and 1 base from J, with 12 bases in between. Germline CDR1 reads ENHRY; CDR2 reads SYGVKD. The CDR3 nucleotides are TGTGCCATCGGGGTAGCGCCTTCCTACGAGCAGTACTTC. It translates to CAIGVAPSYEQYF.

V usage is TRBV18 and J usage is TRBJ1-1; no definite D call. CDR1 KGHSH and CDR2 LQKENI come from the germline V gene. V was trimmed by 2 bases and J by 11 bases, leaving 9 bases between them. The CDR3 contains 11 residues. This CDR3 is CASSPEGRAFF. Here the CDR3 DNA reads TGTGCCAGCTCACCAGAGGGTAGGGCTTTCTTT.

V and J are TRBV11-2 and TRBJ2-3; TRBD1 agrees at 7 bases. Losses at the gene ends were 5 bases for V and 0 bases for J; bases not matched to a gene: 11. Germline loops: CDR1 SGHAT, CDR2 FQNNGV. There are 17 residues in the CDR3. This chain's CDR3 is CASSPWGRGRSTDTQYF. The CDR3 bases are TGTGCCAGCAGCCCCTGGGGCAGGGGGAGAAGCACAGATACGCAGTATTTT.

The chain combines TRBV19 with TRBJ2-2; TRBD1 aligns across 7 bases. The CDR3 is 12 amino acids. Germline V gene data show CDR1 as LNHDA and CDR2 as SQIVND (reference sequence). CDR3 sequence: CATGFMAGELFF. DNA for the CDR3: TGTGCGACAGGGTTTATGGCCGGGGAGCTGTTTTTT.

The genes are TRBV14 and TRBJ1-6; D is ambiguous. The V gene lost 2 bases and the J gene lost 9 bases, with 11 bases spanning the gap. The length of the CDR3 is 14 residues. In germline, CDR1 is SGHDN, CDR2 FVKESK. The CDR3 sequence is CASSQSGGLSPLHF. The CDR3 nucleotides read TGTGCCAGCAGCCAATCGGGAGGTCTTTCACCCCTCCACTTT.

The rearrangement joins TRBV5-6 to TRBJ2-5, with TRBD2 matching over 7 bases. CDR1 is SGHDT and CDR2 is YYEEEE in the germline V gene. After removal of 0 bases from V and 4 bases from J, the junction contained 0 bases not matched to a gene. This CDR3 is 13 amino acids long. The CDR3 spells CASSLASGETQYF. DNA for the CDR3: TGTGCCAGCAGCTTGGCTAGCGGAGAGACCCAGTACTTC.

The gene calls are TRBV18 and TRBJ2-1, with 7 bases matching TRBD2. The CDR3 sequence is 13 residues long. CDR1 is KGHSH, CDR2 LQKENI, per germline. J lost 2 bases, V lost 6 bases, and 1 base had no gene match. CDR3 DNA sequence: TGTGCCAGCTCCCTAGCGGCCTACAATGAGCAGTTCTTC. This gives the protein CASSLAAYNEQFF.

V gene TRBV15 combines with J gene TRBJ1-5; no definite D call. The ends were cut back, 0 bases at V and 3 bases at J, with 6 bases in the middle. The germline gives CDR1 LNHNV, CDR2 YYDKDF (reference sequence). The CDR3 totals 14 residues. Here the CDR3 DNA reads TGTGCCACCAGCAGAGAGCAGTTCAATCAGCCCCAGCATTTT. Its translation: CATSREQFNQPQHF.

The V call is TRBV28, the J call TRBJ2-2; 8 bases map to TRBD2. J gave up 4 bases and V 8 bases, and 6 bases lay outside the gene matches. The CDR3 has 14 residues. Germline-derived CDR1 and CDR2 are MDHEN and SYDVKM. The CDR3 is CASLGLALTGELFF. CDR3 DNA sequence: TGTGCCAGCCTTGGACTAGCACTCACCGGGGAGCTGTTTTTT.

The rearrangement links TRBV4-1 to TRBJ1-1; D remains ambiguous. The CDR3 spans 13 residues. Germline CDR1 is MGHRA and CDR2 is YSYEKL. V lost 0 bases, J lost 4 bases, and 6 bases lay in between. Written as DNA, the CDR3 is TGCGCCAGCAGCCAAGATCTAAGCACTGAAGCTTTCTTT. Its protein product is CASSQDLSTEAFF.

This clone was found once. The rearrangement links TRBV18 to TRBJ1-1, with TRBD1 matching over 10 bases. Germline V gene lookup returns CDR1 KGHSH and CDR2 LQKENI. CDR3 size: 15 residues. J lost 4 bases, V lost 0 bases, and 2 bases had no gene match. The CDR3: CASSPPDRGTTEAFF. The CDR3 bases are TGTGCCAGCTCACCACCGGACAGGGGGACCACTGAAGCTTTCTTT.

The sample holds one count of this clone. The gene calls are TRBV10-2 and TRBJ1-3; unclear D gene. This CDR3 is 14 amino acids long. Germline V gene lookup returns CDR1 WSHSY and CDR2 SAAADI. V lost 2 bases and J lost 2, with 7 bases in between. The CDR3 loop is CASSERQAGNTIYF. The CDR3 region has the DNA TGCGCCAGCAGTGAGCGTCAGGCTGGAAACACCATATATTTT.

This chain joins TRBV30 and TRBJ2-2; D might be TRBD1 (5 bases). This CDR3 spans 13 amino acids. From germline, CDR1 is GTSNPN and CDR2 SVGIG (reference sequence). V gave up 2 bases and J gave up 4 bases, with 8 bases separating them. The DNA for the CDR3 is TGTGCCTGGAGTAGGGGCAGCACCGGGGAGCTGTTTTTT. It encodes CAWSRGSTGELFF.